Described below is a single T cell receptor (beta chain) sequence and its context. These data come from a study of blood T cell repertoires in COVID-19. Study as a whole: From the United States, Italy and Spain came samples of acute and convalescent COVID-19.

Between the trimmed V and J ends, which lost 6 bases and 2 bases, there was a span of 13 bases. CDR1 is MNHEY, CDR2 SVGEGT, per germline. This CDR3 spans 14 amino acids. Authors' methods: Reference gene primer amplification in the assay estimated nucleated cell counts. The table came from immunoSEQ multiplex PCR; TCRdb's copy has only in-frame clones and leaves some out. V and J calls and clone size are copied from that table; D and trimming were computed from the DNA. The table has about 370,000 clones, about 89% seen once; the top ten hold 3%. The clonotype comes from a woman in her 30s with COVID-19, enrolled during active disease. The sequenced sample was peripheral blood. The genes are TRBV6-2 or TRBV6-3 and TRBJ1-2; possible D gene TRBD1, 6 bases. For the CDR3, the DNA is TGTGCCAGCAGCGCCGAGACAGGAAACTATGGCTACACCTTC. It codes for CASSAETGNYGYTF.